These T cell receptor beta chains were read from a single sample in a study of cytomegalovirus exposure and HLA in healthy donors. Some clones are missing from TCRdb's copy, which holds only in-frame ones; the method was immunoSEQ multiplex PCR. The sample has 130,000 to 150,000 clones, 80% to 90% seen once; the top ten hold more than 2%. Sequenced sample: PBMCs. The source is a boy aged 2 to 9 in good health and CMV-seronegative. The CDR3 runs from the conserved cysteine through the conserved F or W. D genes are given only for firm matches. Clone size appears in some rows only: once, few, many, or a class for an expanded clone.

>TRBJ2-3|NA|TRBV5-4|NA
TGTGCCAGCAGCTTGGGCGCAGGTGCTTCGCTAACAGATACGCAGTATTTT
CASSLGAGASLTDTQYF
>TRBJ2-7|NA|TRBV5-4|NA
TGTGCCAGCAGCTTGGTGCGGGGGCAGTTCGGAGAGCAGTACTTC
CASSLVRGQFGEQYF
>TRBJ1-2|TRBD1|TRBV6-1|once
TGTGCCAGCAGTGACGGGACAGGGGACGCCTATGGCTACACCTTC
CASSDGTGDAYGYTF
>TRBJ2-2|TRBD1|TRBV6-4|NA
TGTGCCAGCCGACAACAGGGGGCGGTAAACGGGGAGCTGTTTTTT
CASRQQGAVNGELFF
>TRBJ2-1|NA|TRBV5-6|NA
TGTGCCAGCAGCTTGGCCGTCAGGGCCTCCTACAATGAGCAGTTCTTC
CASSLAVRASYNEQFF
>TRBJ2-7|NA|TRBV12-5|NA
TGTGCTAGTGGCCGTCGAGGACCAGGGATGGACGAGCAGTACTTC
CASGRRGPGMDEQYF
>TRBJ2-3|TRBD2|TRBV4-2|NA
TGTGCCAGCAGCCCAGGACTAGCGGAAGTCACAGATACGCAGTATTTT
CASSPGLAEVTDTQYF
>TRBJ1-3|NA|TRBV7-9|NA
TGTGCCAGCAGCGGCGGGGTCGACTCTGGAAACACCATATATTTT
CASSGGVDSGNTIYF
>TRBJ2-3|NA|TRBV18|NA
TGTGCCAGCTCACCACCGAGCCGCACAGATACGCAGTATTTT
CASSPPSRTDTQYF
>TRBJ2-7|NA|TRBV27|NA
TGTGCCAGCAGTTTTTCCGGGGGTTACGAGCAGTACTTC
CASSFSGGYEQYF
>TRBJ2-1|TRBD2|TRBV10-1|NA
TGCGCCAGCAGTGTAGCGGGAGCGGGGGAGCAGTTCTTC
CASSVAGAGEQFF
>TRBJ2-1|TRBD1|TRBV27|NA
TGTGCCAGCAGTTTTGGGACCCGGGACAGACGCTACAATGAGCAGTTCTTC
CASSFGTRDRRYNEQFF
>TRBJ1-1|TRBD1|TRBV4-1|few
TGCGCCAGCAGCCAACGCGCCCCCGGGACAGTGAACACTGAAGCTTTCTTT
CASSQRAPGTVNTEAFF
>TRBJ2-1|TRBD2|TRBV5-5|NA
TGTGCCAGCAGCTTGGCGGGGGGAAATGAGCAGTTCTTC
CASSLAGGNEQFF
>TRBJ2-7|TRBD1|TRBV2|NA
TGTGCCAGCAGCAACCTTCGAGCAGGGGGCGGTCCGAACACTACCTACGAGCAGTACTTC
CASSNLRAGGGPNTTYEQYF
>TRBJ1-1|NA|TRBV2|once
TGTGCCAGCAGTGAAGCGCGCGCTCCCGTTCTAGAAGCTTTCTTT
CASSEARAPVLEAFF
>TRBJ2-3|NA|TRBV5-4|once
TGTGCCAGCAGCGAGACTAGACCGGACACAGATACGCAGTATTTT
CASSETRPDTDTQYF
>TRBJ2-3|NA|TRBV20-1|NA
TGCAGTGCTAGCAGAGATACGCAGTATTTT
CSASRDTQYF
>TRBJ1-4|TRBD1|TRBV25-1|NA
TGTGCCAGCAGTGTTGCAACAGGGGTTTCGACTGAAAAACTGTTTTTT
CASSVATGVSTEKLFF
>TRBJ2-1|TRBD2|TRBV28|NA
TGTGCCAGCAGTTTAGTTCTAGCGGGTGAGAATGAGCAGTTCTTC
CASSLVLAGENEQFF
>TRBJ2-7|TRBD1|TRBV29-1|NA
TGCAGCGGTAGGACAGGGGGTCTCTCCGAGCAGTACTTC
CSGRTGGLSEQYF
>TRBJ1-3|NA|TRBV6-5|NA
TGTGCCAGCAGTTACTGGGTTGCGGGCTCTGGAAACACCATATATTTT
CASSYWVAGSGNTIYF
>TRBJ1-2|TRBD1|TRBV2|NA
TGTGCCAGCAGCGGGACAGGGAGTAACTATGGCTACACCTTC
CASSGTGSNYGYTF
>TRBJ1-2|TRBD1|TRBV5-3|NA
TGTGCCAGAAGCGTAGAGACAGGGGGAAAGTCTAACTATGGCTACACCTTC
CARSVETGGKSNYGYTF
>TRBJ2-3|TRBD1|TRBV19|NA
TGTGCCAGTAGTCTATGGGACAGAAGCACAGATACGCAGTATTTT
CASSLWDRSTDTQYF
>TRBJ2-6|NA|TRBV28|NA
TGTGCCAGCAGGCCCCCGACAGGTAGTAACGTCCTGACTTTC
CASRPPTGSNVLTF
>TRBJ1-3|NA|TRBV6-6|few
TGTGCCAGCAGTCCCTTCCCGAGCTCTGGAAACACCATATATTTT
CASSPFPSSGNTIYF
>TRBJ2-1|TRBD2|TRBV6-4|NA
TGTGCCAGTAGACAGAAAAAACTAGCGGGAGGTGTCAATGAGCAGTTCTTC
CASRQKKLAGGVNEQFF
>TRBJ2-6|NA|TRBV7-3|NA
TGTGCCAGCAGACGACAGCAGAGCTCTGGGGCCAACGTCCTGACTTTC
CASRRQQSSGANVLTF
>TRBJ2-5|NA|TRBV30|NA
TGTGCCTGGACCCTGGCAGGGGCTGGCGAGACCCAGTACTTC
CAWTLAGAGETQYF
>TRBJ1-5|NA|TRBV28|NA
TGTGCCAGCAGTACGGGGGACGGAGGACCGTATCAGCCCCAGCATTTT
CASSTGDGGPYQPQHF
>TRBJ2-7|NA|TRBV18|NA
TGTGCCAGCTCACCTTTACAGGGTTACCGTTCCGAGCAGTACTTC
CASSPLQGYRSEQYF
>TRBJ2-5|TRBD2|TRBV7-3|NA
TGTGCCAGCAGCCTTGGGTGCTGCGGGAGCGAGACCCAGTACTTC
CASSLGCCGSETQYF
>TRBJ2-3|NA|TRBV28|NA
TGTGCCAGCAGTTTTGGAGCTAGCACAGATACGCAGTATTTT
CASSFGASTDTQYF
>TRBJ2-3|NA|TRBV6-1|NA
TGTGCCAGCAGCGAATCCGTCCCGGATACGCAGTATTTT
CASSESVPDTQYF
>TRBJ2-5|TRBD2|TRBV5-4|NA
TGTGCCAGCAGCTTGGCCGGGGGGTCTCTGGAGACCCAGTACTTC
CASSLAGGSLETQYF
>TRBJ1-1|NA|TRBV27|NA
TGTGCCAGCACGGTTCTAGGGGGGGGGATGAACACTGAAGCTTTCTTT
CASTVLGGGMNTEAFF
>TRBJ2-7|NA|TRBV10-1|NA
TGCGCCAGCAGTGCCGCGGACTCCTACGAGCAGTACTTC
CASSAADSYEQYF
>TRBJ1-2|TRBD1|TRBV5-1|NA
TGCGCCAGCAGCTTGAAGTCAGGGGGTGGCTACACCTTC
CASSLKSGGGYTF
>TRBJ1-5|NA|TRBV5-1|NA
TGCGCCAGCTCGCCTGGGGGCGCGGGTCAGCCCCAGCATTTT
CASSPGGAGQPQHF
>TRBJ2-7|TRBD2|TRBV11-2|few
TGTGCCAGCAGCTCCCGGGGGGGCTGGGAGCAGTACTTC
CASSSRGGWEQYF